This T cell receptor beta chain was identified in a study of cytomegalovirus exposure and HLA in healthy donors. Study-level information: The approximately 110 validation repertoires, a later analysis reported, used the same platform as the approximately 650 first-cohort repertoires. Study outcomes and limitations: The study listed roughly 160 cytomegalovirus-associated TCR beta chains. Reportedly, diagnosis of cytomegalovirus status by the classifier showed high specificity and sensitivity.

This CDR3 is built from 14 residues. CDR1 and CDR2 from the germline V gene are MGHRA and YSYEKL. J gave up 8 bases and V 4 bases, and 4 bases lay outside the gene matches. Measured with immunoSEQ multiplex PCR; TCRdb has only the in-frame clones, and not every one. Seen here are about 48,000 clones, about nine tenths observed once, and the top ten hold approximately 6.7%. As for this clone: Its antigen is unknown.

The donors were in the approximately 130-subject validation cohort, distinct from the approximately 730-subject first cohort. V usage is TRBV4-1 and J usage is TRBJ1-4; TRBD1 matches at 10 bases. The sample taken for sequencing was PBMCs. This sequence was found in a woman in her thirties in good health and CMV-seronegative. The CDR3 sequence is CASSRGTGDEKLFF. CDR3 DNA sequence: TGCGCCAGCAGCCGAGGGACAGGGGACGAAAAACTGTTTTTT.